A single sample gave rise to the 26 T cell receptor beta chains below, sequenced in a study of shared clonotypes between healthy human individuals. This table comes from immunoSEQ multiplex PCR, and its TCRdb copy is limited to in-frame clones, with some not included. The repertoire holds roughly 590,000 clones, over 95% seen once, with around 0.097% in the top ten. Only CD45RO-negative cells positively selected for CCR7 counted as naive CD8 cells, so terminally differentiated effector memory CD45RA+ cells were excluded. The specimen sequenced was naive CD8+ T cells sorted from blood. All receptors come from a woman aged 25 to 39 in good health.

The genes are TRBV5-1 and TRBJ1-1, with a possible D match to TRBD1 (5 bases). The CDR3 extends over 15 amino acids. Deletions cut 6 bases from V and 11 bases from J, with 26 bases between. Germline V lookup: CDR1 SGHRS, CDR2 YFSETQ. The DNA for the CDR3 is TGCGCCAGCAATGAAGATTCGGACAATTCCCGCGGGGCTTTCTTT. Translated: CASNEDSDNSRGAFF.

The gene calls are TRBV19 and TRBJ2-1; D possibly matches TRBD1 or TRBD2 (6 bases each). Trimming pared 3 bases from V and 2 bases from J, leaving 14 bases between. Germline lookup yields CDR1 LNHDA and CDR2 SQIVND (reference sequence). This CDR3 is built from 16 residues. The DNA of the CDR3 is TGTGCCAGTAGTATTGAAGGGGGACTTACCTACAATGAGCAGTTCTTC. This sequence encodes CASSIEGGLTYNEQFF.

This clone was seen once. The chain joins TRBV7-9 to TRBJ2-1; 8 positions match TRBD2. CDR1 and CDR2 from the germline V gene are SEHNR and FQNEAQ (reference sequence). Trimming removed 7 bases from V and 7 bases from J; junction bases left unmatched: 12. The CDR3 covers 15 residues. The CDR3 DNA reads as TGTGCCAGCAACCCGGGACTAGATGCCCGAAATGAGCAGTTCTTC. Its translation is CASNPGLDARNEQFF.

This chain uses TRBV2 with TRBJ2-1; no reliable D call. Trimming stripped 6 bases from V and 5 bases from J, with 8 bases between. CDR3 size: 12 residues. The V gene's germline CDR1 is SNHLY and CDR2 FYNNEI. The CDR3 DNA reads TGTGCCAGCAGCGCCCCGGACAATGAGCAGTTCTTC. Its translation is CASSAPDNEQFF.

The chain carries TRBV4-1 and TRBJ2-1; 8 bases align to TRBD1. The CDR3 runs 15 residues. The germline V gene encodes CDR1 MGHRA and CDR2 YSYEKL. The ends lost 5 bases at V and 6 bases at J; junction bases unmatched: 9. The CDR3 bases are TGCGCCAGCAGCTACGGGCAGGGGGCGCTCAATGAGCAGTTCTTC. Amino acid sequence: CASSYGQGALNEQFF.

The chain is built from TRBV4-1 and TRBJ1-5; D unclear. The CDR3 consists of 15 residues. Germline-derived CDR1 and CDR2 are MGHRA and YSYEKL. With 0 bases removed from V and 7 bases from J, the gap between germline ends came to 13 bases. Here the CDR3 reads CASSQDLRTDQPQHF. For the CDR3, the DNA is TGCGCCAGCAGCCAAGATCTTCGTACAGACCAGCCCCAGCATTTT.

The V gene is TRBV28, the J gene TRBJ1-5; 8 bases fit TRBD1. The CDR3 is 15 residues long. The ends lost 3 bases at V and 6 bases at J; junction bases unmatched: 7. Germline V gives CDR1 MDHEN, CDR2 SYDVKM. The CDR3 protein is CASSFSTGTGQPQHF. The CDR3 coding sequence is TGTGCCAGCAGTTTTTCGACAGGGACAGGTCAGCCCCAGCATTTT.

V usage is TRBV29-1 and J usage is TRBJ2-1, with D perhaps matching TRBD2 (5 bases). V shed 4 bases and J shed 6 bases, with 7 bases lying between them. This CDR3 has 11 amino acids. Germline V gene lookup returns CDR1 SQVTM and CDR2 ANQGSEA. The CDR3 DNA is TGCAGCGTTGCCGGGGTCAATGAGCAGTTCTTC. Protein sequence: CSVAGVNEQFF.

The chain carries TRBV4-1 and TRBJ2-7; 7 bases match TRBD1. Looked up from germline, CDR1 is MGHRA and CDR2 is YSYEKL. V shed 2 bases and J 5 bases; nucleotides not matched to a gene: 6. The CDR3 extends over 14 amino acids. This CDR3 reads CASSQPYTGDEQYF. CDR3 DNA sequence: TGCGCCAGCAGCCAACCATACACAGGGGACGAGCAGTACTTC.

This clone was counted once. The chain couples TRBV4-1 to TRBJ2-2; no clear D. This CDR3 spans 14 amino acids. Germline CDR1 and CDR2: MGHRA and YSYEKL. V was trimmed by 3 bases and J by 6 bases, leaving 11 bases between them. The CDR3, as DNA: TGCGCCAGCAGCCACTATGCGGCCCCCGGGGAGCTGTTTTTT. Amino acid sequence: CASSHYAAPGELFF.

About this clone: Other DNA sequences in this sample translate to the same CDR3. This chain uses TRBV27 with TRBJ2-7, with TRBD2 matching over 11 bases. V dropped 5 bases and J dropped 2; count of bases not matched to a gene: 5. CDR3 size: 15 residues. CDR1 is MNHEY and CDR2 is SMNVEV in the germline V gene (reference sequence). CDR3: CASSIGTSGTYEQYF. The DNA for the CDR3 is TGTGCCAGCAGTATCGGGACTAGCGGCACCTACGAGCAGTACTTC.

This chain uses TRBV5-6 with TRBJ2-1; 11 bases line up with TRBD2. CDR3 length: 16 residues. Looked up from germline, CDR1 is SGHDT and CDR2 is YYEEEE. With V trimmed by 5 bases and J by 3 bases, 7 bases remained unmatched. As DNA, the CDR3 is TGTGCCAGCAGTTCAGGACTAGCGGGCTTCTACAATGAGCAGTTCTTC. Its protein is CASSSGLAGFYNEQFF.

The chain joins TRBV7-9 to TRBJ2-1; TRBD2 aligns across 8 bases. This CDR3 comprises 17 residues. CDR1 is SEHNR and CDR2 is FQNEAQ in the germline V gene (reference sequence). Trimming took 5 bases from V and 3 from J; bases not matched to a gene: 12. The CDR3 bases are TGTGCCAGCAGCCCAAGGGTCGGGCGGGAGGTCTACAATGAGCAGTTCTTC. Amino acids: CASSPRVGREVYNEQFF.

The rearrangement uses TRBV27 and TRBJ2-3, with D hard to call. Germline assignment: CDR1 MNHEY and CDR2 SMNVEV (reference sequence). This CDR3 region has 9 residues. V was cut by 8 bases and J by 12 bases, with 9 bases left in between. CDR3 coding DNA: TGTGCCAGCGGGCCCCACCAGTATTTT. Residues: CASGPHQYF.

This chain uses TRBV27 with TRBJ2-7; 10 bases are shared with TRBD1. The germline V gene encodes CDR1 MNHEY and CDR2 SMNVEV (reference sequence). This CDR3 has 14 amino acids. The J segment lost 5 bases and the V segment lost 4 bases, leaving 5 bases of the junction unmatched. CDR3 nucleotides: TGTGCCAGCAGTTCGGGACAGGGGTTCCACGAGCAGTACTTC. It codes for CASSSGQGFHEQYF.

A word on this clone: The sample carries other DNA sequences with the same CDR3. The chain couples TRBV27 to TRBJ2-7, with 9 bases aligning to TRBD1. This CDR3 contains 12 residues. Trimming cost V 6 bases and J 4 bases; bases outside gene matches: 1. Germline assignment: CDR1 MNHEY and CDR2 SMNVEV (reference sequence). The CDR3 loop reads CASRDRGYEQYF. The CDR3 DNA follows: TGTGCCAGCAGGGACAGGGGTTACGAGCAGTACTTC.

Regarding this clone: This sample includes further DNA sequences coding for the same CDR3. This chain uses TRBV10-3 with TRBJ2-7; no firm D call. This CDR3 is built from 14 residues. Per the germline V gene, CDR1 is ENHRY and CDR2 is SYGVKD. V gave up 0 bases and J gave up 0 bases, with 6 bases separating them. CDR3 DNA: TGTGCCATCAGTGAGTCGCGCAGCTCCTACGAGCAGTACTTC. It is translated as CAISESRSSYEQYF.

This sequence joins TRBV11-3 and TRBJ2-5, with TRBD2 matching 7 bases. There are 13 residues in the CDR3. Per germline, CDR1 SGHNT and CDR2 YENEEA. V gave up 5 bases and J gave up 11 bases; unmatched junction bases: 11. The CDR3 loop reads CASSRYLAEEQYF. Here the CDR3 DNA reads TGTGCCAGCAGCCGCTACCTAGCGGAGGAGCAGTACTTC.

The gene calls are TRBV5-1 and TRBJ1-1; 7 bases are a match to TRBD1. The V and J ends lost 0 bases and 4 bases, in that order; junction bases with no gene match: 12. Germline V lookup: CDR1 SGHRS, CDR2 YFSETQ. The CDR3 consists of 17 residues. The CDR3 nucleotides read TGCGCCAGCAGCTTGGAGGGGCCAGGGGGAGAGGGCACTGAAGCTTTCTTT. It codes for CASSLEGPGGEGTEAFF.

This clone appeared once. The chain has TRBV28 and TRBJ2-3; the match to TRBD2 covers 7 bases. The CDR3 covers 16 residues. Trimming removed 3 bases from V and 2 bases from J; junction bases left unmatched: 8. Germline CDR1 reads MDHEN; CDR2 reads SYDVKM. CDR3 DNA: TGTGCCAGCAGTTTTGGCCTAGCGGAACCCACAGATACGCAGTATTTT. Translating it yields CASSFGLAEPTDTQYF.

This chain uses TRBV28 with TRBJ1-1; D is ambiguous. Trimming removed 6 bases at V and 8 bases at J, with 13 bases between. The CDR3 length is 12 residues. The germline V gene encodes CDR1 MDHEN and CDR2 SYDVKM. For the CDR3, the DNA is TGTGCCAGCAGGCCGGTGGGTGAGGAAGCTTTCTTT. It is translated as CASRPVGEEAFF.

This chain connects TRBV28 to TRBJ2-5; 16 nucleotides match TRBD2. CDR1 is MDHEN, CDR2 SYDVKM, per germline. J gave up 5 bases and V 5 bases, and 11 bases lay outside the gene matches. CDR3 length: 18 amino acids. The CDR3 here is CASSHGTSGRVVAETQYF. Written as DNA, the CDR3 is TGTGCCAGCAGTCACGGGACTAGCGGGAGGGTAGTGGCGGAGACCCAGTACTTC.

The chain couples TRBV15 to TRBJ2-7, with no clear D. The CDR3 is 15 residues long. The ends were cut back, 1 base at V and 2 bases at J, with 12 bases in the middle. Germline CDR1 reads LNHNV; CDR2 reads YYDKDF (reference sequence). The CDR3, as DNA: TGTGCCACCAGCAGAGGCGCAGTGGGGACCTACGAGCAGTACTTC. It yields the protein CATSRGAVGTYEQYF.

The chain has TRBV14 and TRBJ1-4; TRBD1 aligns across 7 bases. CDR1 is SGHDN and CDR2 is FVKESK in the germline V gene. J lost 0 bases, V lost 4 bases, and 11 bases had no gene match. The CDR3 runs 18 residues. CDR3 residues: CASSRPTGEGPTNEKLFF. Here the CDR3 DNA reads TGTGCCAGCAGCCGCCCAACAGGGGAAGGGCCAACTAATGAAAAACTGTTTTTT.

The CDR3 sequence: CASSLAIRGETQYF. CDR3 nucleotides: TGTGCCAGCAGTTTAGCCATCCGGGGAGAGACCCAGTACTTC. The chain is built from TRBV28 and TRBJ2-5; TRBD2 is a possible D gene (5 bases). V lost 2 bases to trimming and J lost 4 bases, with 11 bases between them. Germline V lookup: CDR1 MDHEN, CDR2 SYDVKM. The CDR3 loop spans 14 amino acids.

This chain uses TRBV27 with TRBJ2-7, with 9 bases aligning to TRBD2. Germline loops: CDR1 MNHEY, CDR2 SMNVEV (reference sequence). The CDR3 has 16 residues. The V segment lost 2 bases and the J segment 3 bases; nucleotides outside the gene matches: 8. The CDR3 region is CASSLLAGTSSYEQYF. For the CDR3, the DNA is TGTGCCAGCAGTTTACTTGCTGGGACTAGCAGCTACGAGCAGTACTTC.